Below, one T cell receptor beta chain is given with its context. The source of the sample is a study of cytomegalovirus exposure and HLA in healthy donors. Trimming cost V 5 bases and J 4 bases; bases outside gene matches: 12. CDR3 length: 17 residues. In germline, CDR1 is SGHTA, CDR2 FQGNSA. Assay: immunoSEQ multiplex PCR; the TCRdb copy retains only in-frame clones and omits some. Of about 130,000 clones detected, 89% appear once; the ten largest clones hold about 10%. The V and J genes are TRBV7-2 and TRBJ2-5; 11 bases line up with TRBD1. The receptor was isolated from a woman aged 18 to 35 in good health and CMV-seropositive. Sequenced input: PBMCs. This CDR3 is CASSPGLGQGAGETQYF. The CDR3 DNA follows: TGTGCCAGCAGCCCCGGCCTCGGACAGGGGGCTGGAGAGACCCAGTACTTC.